The next 16 T cell receptor beta chains were all read from a single sample in a study of T cells expressing NK-cell markers. One entry per CDR3 protein, without DNA, is what TCRdb gives after re-calling the 5' RACE reads. The sample yields fewer than 400,000 distinct CDR3 sequences, of which the top ten take up 5.2%. The sequenced sample was blood T cells: a sorted CD56 or NKG2C T cell subset, CD4+ or CD8+ T cells, or bulk PBMC T cells (not recorded which). Receptors were obtained from a man aged 18 to 69 in good health.

The chain has TRBV28 and TRBJ2-5; TCRdb returns TRBD2, unconfirmable since there is no DNA. CDR3 length: 14 amino acids. Germline lookup yields CDR1 MDHEN and CDR2 SYDVKM. CDR3 sequence: CASSPAAYQETQYF.

The rearrangement uses TRBV3-1 and TRBJ2-5; TCRdb returns TRBD2, unconfirmable since there is no DNA. Per germline, CDR1 LGHDT and CDR2 YNNKEL (reference sequence). This CDR3 is built from 14 residues. CDR3 protein: CASSHSGGKETQYF.

The rearrangement uses TRBV7-8 and TRBJ2-1; TCRdb picks TRBD1, but there is no DNA to check that call. Germline V gene data show CDR1 as SGHVS and CDR2 as FQNEAQ. The CDR3 is 17 residues long. The CDR3 is CASSWMAGQGLDNEQFF.

This chain joins TRBV19 and TRBJ2-7; TCRdb's D gene call, TRBD1, goes unchecked for lack of DNA. Per germline, CDR1 LNHDA and CDR2 SQIVND (reference sequence). The CDR3 consists of 13 residues. The CDR3 is CASSIIGAYEQYF.

The chain uses TRBV5-1 and TRBJ2-3; TCRdb indicates TRBD2, and absent DNA this call remains unverified. Germline CDR1 is SGHRS and CDR2 is YFSETQ. The CDR3 totals 16 residues. The CDR3: CASSSLLAGGKDTQYF.

CDR3 sequence: CASSPGTQLRYTQYF. The rearrangement joins TRBV7-3 to TRBJ2-3; checking the TCRdb D call of TRBD1 is not possible without DNA. The germline gives CDR1 SGHTA, CDR2 FQGTGA. CDR3 length equals 15 residues.

The chain combines TRBV11-2 with TRBJ2-5; without DNA, the TCRdb call of TRBD1 cannot be checked. The CDR3 runs to 14 residues. Germline loops: CDR1 SGHAT, CDR2 FQNNGV. CDR3: CASSAGTGDGSQYF.

The chain employs TRBV24-1 and TRBJ2-1; TCRdb reports TRBD1, a call that lacks DNA to check it against. The CDR3 length is 14 residues. The germline V gene encodes CDR1 KGHDR and CDR2 SFDVKD. The CDR3 spells CATARTGRPNEQFF.

The chain joins TRBV6-6 to TRBJ2-7; TCRdb reports TRBD1, a call that lacks DNA to check it against. Per the germline V gene, CDR1 is MNHNY and CDR2 is SVGAGI (reference sequence). There are 13 residues in the CDR3. Here the CDR3 reads CASTAGALYEQYF.

The rearrangement joins TRBV20-1 to TRBJ1-1. There are 14 residues in the CDR3. Germline assignment: CDR1 DFQATT and CDR2 SNEGSKA (reference sequence). CDR3 protein: CSASDPTGRTEAFF.

The chain has TRBV7-2 and TRBJ2-1; without DNA, the TCRdb call of TRBD1 cannot be checked. The CDR3 covers 15 residues. The germline V gene has CDR1 SGHTA and CDR2 FQGNSA. The CDR3 is CASSPKGQGRGEQFF.

The J gene is TRBJ2-2, the V gene TRBV7-9; absent DNA, TCRdb's TRBD1 call cannot be checked. The germline V gene has CDR1 SEHNR and CDR2 FQNEAQ (reference sequence). The CDR3 contains 14 residues. The CDR3 is CASSSQGNTGELFF.

This chain joins TRBV20-1 and TRBJ2-7. Germline V lookup: CDR1 DFQATT, CDR2 SNEGSKA (reference sequence). The CDR3 sequence is 14 residues long. Here the CDR3 reads CSARDLLGQLEQYF.

This chain links TRBV7-9 with TRBJ1-1; TCRdb calls TRBD1, which cannot be checked without DNA. Germline V gene data show CDR1 as SEHNR and CDR2 as FQNEAQ (reference sequence). This CDR3 spans 15 amino acids. CDR3 sequence reads: CASSLRGTGQTEAFF.

The rearrangement links TRBV2 to TRBJ2-7; TCRdb indicates TRBD1, and absent DNA this call remains unverified. This CDR3 comprises 11 residues. CDR1 is SNHLY, CDR2 FYNNEI, per germline. This CDR3 is CASSANRGPYF. Complete variable domain (other parts from reference TRBV2 and TRBJ2-7): EPEVTQTPSHQVTQMGQEVILRCVPISNHLYFYWYRQILGQKVEFLVSFYNNEISEKSEIFDDQFSVERPDGSNFTLKIRSTKLEDSAMYFCASSANRGPYFGPGTRLTVT.

The chain recombines TRBV7-6 with TRBJ1-2. Germline assignment: CDR1 SGHVS and CDR2 FNYEAQ. This CDR3 is 14 amino acids long. The CDR3 loop is CASSAQTANYGYTF. Based on the CDR3 plus reference TRBV7-6 and TRBJ1-2, the full variable domain is GAGVSQSPRYKVTKRGQDVALRCDPISGHVSLYWYRQALGQGPEFLTYFNYEAQQDKSGLPNDRFSAERPEGSISTLTIQRTEQRDSAMYRCASSAQTANYGYTFGSGTRLTVV.